These T cell receptor beta chains were read from a single sample in a study of T cell responses to AZD1222 COVID-19 vaccine. This table comes from immunoSEQ multiplex PCR, and its TCRdb copy is limited to in-frame clones, with some not included. The sample consists of under 95,000 clones, around 90% of them appearing once. Source: peripheral blood, taken 28 days after the second AZD1222 dose. The receptors come from an adult who received the AZD1222 COVID-19 vaccine. Both conserved end residues are part of each CDR3. D genes are given only for firm matches. A row's size may be missing; if present it is once, few, many or a size class.

TRBJ2-3	-	-	TRBV9	CASSVEGQGTDTQYF
TRBJ1-2	-	-	TRBV7-2	CASSLGRDPNYGYTF
TRBJ1-2	TRBD1	-	TRBV29-1	CSVDGEGQGLGYTF
TRBJ2-5	-	-	TRBV18	CASSPGQQETQYF
TRBJ1-2	-	-	TRBV10-3	CAISEYPAANYGYTF
TRBJ2-2	-	-	TRBV24-1	CATSTGTTGELFF
TRBJ1-3	-	-	TRBV1	CTSADRGLFLTGNTIYF
TRBJ1-1	-	once	TRBV11-3	CASNIATVTGNTEAFF
TRBJ1-2	-	-	TRBV7-2	CASSLIGFGYGYTF
TRBJ2-7	TRBD1	-	TRBV18	CASSGQGEVYEQYF
TRBJ2-7	-	-	TRBV28	CASSFRFDRPTYEQYF
TRBJ1-1	-	-	TRBV6-5	CASSSINGLTTEAFF
TRBJ1-1	-	-	TRBV7-2	CASSPPGDPEAFF
TRBJ1-1	TRBD1	-	TRBV15	CATSRSGQGLRGTEAFF